The present T cell receptor beta chain was sequenced within a study of blood T cell repertoires in COVID-19. Study-level information: Acute and convalescent COVID-19 samples came from the United States, Italy and Spain. T cells, B-cell-depleted T cells, or PBMCs provided the cDNA or gDNA that served as material.

Per the study methods: Using reference gene primer amplification, nucleated cell counts were estimated. Clones were sequenced by immunoSEQ multiplex PCR, and TCRdb holds only the in-frame ones, with some missing. V and J calls and clone size are copied from that table; D and trimming were computed from the DNA. The sample yields hundreds of thousands of clones, 88% seen once. J gave up 4 bases and V 9 bases, and 8 bases lay outside the gene matches. This CDR3 comprises 13 residues. Per the germline V gene, CDR1 is SNHLY and CDR2 is FYNNEI. Material for sequencing was PBMCs or T cells enriched from blood (not recorded which). The chain couples TRBV2 to TRBJ1-1; TRBD1 agrees at 7 bases. The TCR was taken from a woman aged 45-60 years who had recovered from COVID-19. The CDR3 spells CASRTGETTEAFF. In DNA form, the CDR3 reads TGTGCCAGTCGAACAGGGGAGACCACTGAAGCTTTCTTT.